The 2 T cell receptor beta chains below all came from one sample that was sequenced in a study of shared clonotypes between healthy human individuals. Naive CD8 cells, CD45RO-negative and positively selected for CCR7, excluded terminally differentiated effector memory CD45RA+ cells. Sequencing was performed with immunoSEQ multiplex PCR; in TCRdb, only in-frame clones are kept and a portion is missing. Of roughly 590,000 clones in the sample, 95% were seen once. Sequenced: naive CD8+ T cells sorted from blood. These receptors all come from a woman aged 25 to 39 in good health.

V and J are TRBV6-6 and TRBJ2-7; 8 bases fit TRBD1. CDR1 and CDR2 from the germline V gene are MNHNY and SVGAGI (reference sequence). J lost 5 bases, V lost 0 bases, and 6 bases had no gene match. CDR3 length: 15 residues. The CDR3 nucleotides read TGTGCCAGCAGTTACTCGACAGGGGAACGAGACGAGCAGTACTTC. Protein: CASSYSTGERDEQYF.

This chain connects TRBV7-6 to TRBJ2-1; possible D gene TRBD2, 5 bases. The V and J ends lost 1 base and 5 bases respectively, with 9 bases between them. Germline lookup yields CDR1 SGHVS and CDR2 FNYEAQ. There are 14 residues in the CDR3. The CDR3 region is CASSLEALDNEQFF. DNA of the CDR3: TGTGCCAGCAGCTTAGAGGCACTAGACAATGAGCAGTTCTTC.